This entry concerns a single T cell receptor beta chain. Its antigen is undetermined. The data were taken from a study of T cells after yellow fever vaccination. Germline CDR1 and CDR2: LNHDA and SQIVND (reference sequence). With 3 bases removed from V and 10 bases from J, the gap between germline ends came to 11 bases. The length of the CDR3 is 12 residues. TCRdb analysed the 5' RACE reads with MiXCR anew, one entry per CDR3 protein. The sample lists 500,000 to 650,000 distinct CDR3 sequences, about 12% seen once, with under 15% in the top ten. Overall study findings and caveats: The CD4 and CD8 compartments had a small share of their clonotypes in common.

The rearrangement uses TRBV19 and TRBJ2-3, with D uncertain. This TCR was sampled from a man aged 30 to 39 who received the YFV17D yellow fever vaccine. The specimen was PBMCs, collected on the day of the yellow fever booster vaccination. Here the CDR3 DNA reads TGTGCCAGTAGTATTTTCTCACGTCCGCAGTATTTT. This gives the protein CASSIFSRPQYF.